This entry is about one T cell receptor beta chain. This specimen comes from a study of T cell clones after liver transplantation. The V segment lost 8 bases and the J segment 0 bases; nucleotides outside the gene matches: 7. This CDR3 contains 14 residues. Germline values: CDR1 LNHDA, CDR2 SQIVND (reference sequence). Method: immunoSEQ multiplex PCR; TCRdb's copy keeps in-frame clones and lacks some. The sample includes about 16,000 clones, roughly 85% seen only once; the top ten take roughly 27%. This receptor was taken from a human patient who received a liver transplant. The graft donor may account for some of the T cells. Source: CD8+ T cells from blood, taken approximately 4 years after liver transplant. V is TRBV19 and J is TRBJ2-7, with TRBD1 identical over 7 bases. CDR3 region: CASGGAGGSYEQYF. Written as DNA, the CDR3 is TGTGCCAGTGGTGGGGCAGGGGGCTCCTACGAGCAGTACTTC.